The 19 T cell receptor beta chains below come from one sample, sequenced in a study of technical replicates of blood from a handful of donors. TCRdb's copy holds only in-frame clones and misses some; the assay was immunoSEQ multiplex PCR. The sample holds around 80,000 clones; about 97% are singletons and the top ten take about 0.31%. What was sequenced was T cells isolated from PBMCs. The receptors were gathered from a human donor in good health.

V gene TRBV20-1 combines with J gene TRBJ1-2, with 7 bases lining up with TRBD1. Germline assignment: CDR1 DFQATT and CDR2 SNEGSKA (reference sequence). The CDR3 extends over 9 amino acids. The CDR3 region has the DNA TGCGGGACAGAGAATGGCTACACCTTC. Its protein product is CGTENGYTF.

In this sample, this clone turned up once. The V and J genes are TRBV7-9 and TRBJ2-1; D ambiguous. Germline V CDR1 and CDR2: SEHNR, FQNEAQ (reference sequence). The CDR3 contains 16 residues. Deletions cut 6 bases from V and 5 bases from J, with 20 bases between. CDR3 loop: CASSSGEVVLDNEQFF. CDR3 in DNA: TGTGCCAGCAGTTCCGGCGAGGTGGTTTTAGACAATGAGCAGTTCTTC. The full variable domain, with the rest looked up from reference TRBV7-9 and TRBJ2-1, is DTGVSQNPRHKITKRGQNVTFRCDPISEHNRLYWYRQTLGQGPEFLTYFQNEAQLEKSRLLSDRFSAERPKGSFSTLEIQRTEQGDSAMYLCASSSGEVVLDNEQFFGPGTRLTVL.

J is TRBJ1-1 and V is TRBV11-2, with D hard to call. V shed 5 bases and J shed 10 bases, with 11 bases lying between them. Per germline, CDR1 SGHAT and CDR2 FQNNGV. This CDR3 has 11 amino acids. CDR3 nucleotide sequence: TGTGCCAGCAGCCGGAGACGGGGAGCTTTCTTT. Translating gives CASSRRRGAFF.

The chain recombines TRBV4-1 with TRBJ2-1, with TRBD2 matching over 11 bases. Germline V gives CDR1 MGHRA, CDR2 YSYEKL. CDR3 size: 16 residues. After removal of 2 bases from V and 8 bases from J, the junction contained 8 bases not matched to a gene. CDR3 nucleotides: TGCGCCAGCAGCCAATATAGCGGGAGGGCCAGCGATGAGCAGTTCTTC. It encodes CASSQYSGRASDEQFF.

The V and J genes are TRBV29-1 and TRBJ2-7; TRBD2 matches at 8 bases. The CDR3 is made up of 12 amino acids. With V trimmed by 3 bases and J by 3 bases, 1 base remained unmatched. Germline lookup yields CDR1 SQVTM and CDR2 ANQGSEA. CDR3 sequence reads: CSVDRGGYEQYF. Here the CDR3 DNA reads TGCAGCGTTGATCGGGGGGGCTACGAGCAGTACTTC.

This chain joins TRBV28 and TRBJ1-1; D remains unclear. Trimming stripped 5 bases from V and 2 bases from J, with 9 bases between. Germline CDR1 is MDHEN and CDR2 is SYDVKM. This CDR3 region has 13 residues. The CDR3 loop is CASSINLNTEAFF. CDR3 DNA: TGTGCCAGCAGTATAAACCTAAACACTGAAGCTTTCTTT.

For the CDR3, the DNA is TGTGCCAGCAGGAGTAGCGGGATGAACACCGGGGAGCTGTTTTTT. Its translation: CASRSSGMNTGELFF. V is TRBV2 and J is TRBJ2-2; TRBD2 matches 8 bases. The J segment lost 1 base and the V segment lost 6 bases, leaving 4 bases of the junction unmatched. Germline CDR1 and CDR2: SNHLY and FYNNEI. The CDR3 has 15 residues.

The V call is TRBV5-4, the J call TRBJ1-1, with D possibly matching TRBD1 (6 bases). V was cut by 3 bases and J by 8 bases, with 11 bases left in between. Germline CDR1 reads SGHNT; CDR2 reads YYREEE (reference sequence). CDR3 size: 12 residues. The CDR3 reads CASSWGGPEAFF. The CDR3 DNA reads TGTGCCAGCAGCTGGGGGGGGCCCGAAGCTTTCTTT.

A note on this clone: Other nucleotide sequences from this sample produce the same CDR3. The rearrangement uses TRBV30 and TRBJ2-3, with 7 bases that match TRBD1. CDR3 length equals 13 residues. The germline V gene has CDR1 GTSNPN and CDR2 SVGIG (reference sequence). V lost 0 bases to trimming and J lost 3 bases; unmatched junction nucleotides: 0. CDR3 loop: CAWSVQGTDTQYF. For the CDR3, the DNA is TGTGCCTGGAGTGTACAGGGGACAGATACGCAGTATTTT.

This sequence joins TRBV13 and TRBJ2-7; TRBD2 matches 10 bases. Germline values: CDR1 PRHDT, CDR2 FYEKMQ (reference sequence). The CDR3 has 18 residues. V was pared by 5 bases and J by 2 bases, with 15 bases of the junction left unmatched. The CDR3 region has the DNA TGTGCCAGCAGCCCCCGGGACCCCTCTAGCGGGAGACCCTACGAGCAGTACTTC. Its translation: CASSPRDPSSGRPYEQYF.

The V gene is TRBV28, the J gene TRBJ2-7; D may be TRBD2 (5 bases). Between the trimmed V and J ends, which lost 6 bases and 9 bases, there was a span of 15 bases. The CDR3 sequence is 12 residues long. Germline V lookup: CDR1 MDHEN, CDR2 SYDVKM. Here the CDR3 DNA reads TGTGCCAGCAGCCCGAAGAGGGAAGCGCAGTACTTC. Translated: CASSPKREAQYF. The variable domain in full, with the rest retrieved from reference TRBV28 and TRBJ2-7, is DVKVTQSSRYLVKRTGEKVFLECVQDMDHENMFWYRQDPGLGLRLIYFSYDVKMKEKGDIPEGYSVSREKKERFSLILESASTNQTSMYLCASSPKREAQYFGPGTRLTVT.

V usage is TRBV29-1 and J usage is TRBJ1-2, with 7 bases identical to TRBD1. Germline CDR1 SQVTM, CDR2 ANQGSEA. This CDR3 has 13 amino acids. The trim removed 2 bases at V and 8 bases at J, leaving 8 bases unmatched. The CDR3 region is CSVERQGDEGYTF. DNA of the CDR3: TGCAGCGTTGAACGGCAGGGGGACGAGGGCTACACCTTC.

This chain joins TRBV11-2 and TRBJ2-5; a weak D match, TRBD2 (5 bases). V shed 6 bases and J shed 1 base, with 12 bases lying between them. This CDR3 has 14 amino acids. From germline, CDR1 is SGHAT and CDR2 FQNNGV. Here the CDR3 reads CASRPGLTQETQYF. CDR3 DNA: TGTGCCAGCAGACCCGGACTTACCCAAGAGACCCAGTACTTC.

The V gene is TRBV27, the J gene TRBJ2-1, with 9 nucleotides matching TRBD2. V trimming: 8 bases; J trimming: 8 bases; junction bases outside the gene matches: 10. Germline V CDR1 and CDR2: MNHEY, SMNVEV (reference sequence). The CDR3 spans 14 residues. Here the CDR3 reads CASLRREGPYEQFF. The CDR3 nucleotides are TGTGCCAGCCTTAGGCGGGAGGGCCCATATGAGCAGTTCTTC.

The chain links TRBV6-5 to TRBJ1-3; D is unresolved. The germline V gene encodes CDR1 MNHEY and CDR2 SVGAGI. The CDR3 runs 15 residues. Trimming took off 6 bases at V and 1 base at J, with 13 bases between the two ends. The CDR3 spells CASRLDGMSGNTIYF. CDR3 nucleotide sequence: TGTGCCAGCAGGCTCGACGGGATGTCTGGAAACACCATATATTTT.

This rearrangement joins TRBV7-8 to TRBJ2-3, with 10 positions matching TRBD2. After removal of 3 bases from V and 2 bases from J, the junction contained 5 bases not matched to a gene. The CDR3 is 16 residues long. The germline V gene encodes CDR1 SGHVS and CDR2 FQNEAQ. The CDR3 DNA is TGTGCCAGCAGCTTTCCTAGCGGGAGCTCCACAGATACGCAGTATTTT. This codes for CASSFPSGSSTDTQYF.

With regard to this clone: The same CDR3 is also encoded by other DNA sequences in this sample. In nucleotides, the CDR3 is TGTGCCAGCAGCTTGAGCTCTGGGGCCAACGTCCTGACTTTC. Encoded protein: CASSLSSGANVLTF. This chain links TRBV7-9 with TRBJ2-6; D remains unclear. The V end lost 3 bases, the J end lost 0 bases, and 3 bases lay between the germline ends. The germline CDR1 and CDR2 sequences are SEHNR and FQNEAQ (reference sequence). The CDR3 is made up of 14 amino acids. The full variable domain, its missing parts supplied by reference TRBV7-9 and TRBJ2-6, is DTGVSQNPRHKITKRGQNVTFRCDPISEHNRLYWYRQTLGQGPEFLTYFQNEAQLEKSRLLSDRFSAERPKGSFSTLEIQRTEQGDSAMYLCASSLSSGANVLTFGAGSRLTVL.

V is TRBV29-1 and J is TRBJ2-5, with 9 bases that match TRBD1. The V gene end was trimmed by 4 bases and the J gene end by 5 bases; junction bases not matched to a gene: 8. Germline V gene sequence: CDR1 SQVTM, CDR2 ANQGSEA. The CDR3 has 14 residues. CDR3 DNA: TGCAGCGTTGGGGGACAGGGAGGCGGCGAGACCCAGTACTTC. Protein sequence: CSVGGQGGGETQYF.

The rearrangement joins TRBV25-1 to TRBJ2-5; D might be TRBD1 (6 bases). This CDR3 has 13 amino acids. Between the trimmed V and J ends, which lost 2 bases and 5 bases, there was a span of 9 bases. Germline lookup yields CDR1 MGHDK and CDR2 SYGVNS. For the CDR3, the DNA is TGTGCCAGCAGTGAACAGGGGATCGAGACCCAGTACTTC. It yields the protein CASSEQGIETQYF.